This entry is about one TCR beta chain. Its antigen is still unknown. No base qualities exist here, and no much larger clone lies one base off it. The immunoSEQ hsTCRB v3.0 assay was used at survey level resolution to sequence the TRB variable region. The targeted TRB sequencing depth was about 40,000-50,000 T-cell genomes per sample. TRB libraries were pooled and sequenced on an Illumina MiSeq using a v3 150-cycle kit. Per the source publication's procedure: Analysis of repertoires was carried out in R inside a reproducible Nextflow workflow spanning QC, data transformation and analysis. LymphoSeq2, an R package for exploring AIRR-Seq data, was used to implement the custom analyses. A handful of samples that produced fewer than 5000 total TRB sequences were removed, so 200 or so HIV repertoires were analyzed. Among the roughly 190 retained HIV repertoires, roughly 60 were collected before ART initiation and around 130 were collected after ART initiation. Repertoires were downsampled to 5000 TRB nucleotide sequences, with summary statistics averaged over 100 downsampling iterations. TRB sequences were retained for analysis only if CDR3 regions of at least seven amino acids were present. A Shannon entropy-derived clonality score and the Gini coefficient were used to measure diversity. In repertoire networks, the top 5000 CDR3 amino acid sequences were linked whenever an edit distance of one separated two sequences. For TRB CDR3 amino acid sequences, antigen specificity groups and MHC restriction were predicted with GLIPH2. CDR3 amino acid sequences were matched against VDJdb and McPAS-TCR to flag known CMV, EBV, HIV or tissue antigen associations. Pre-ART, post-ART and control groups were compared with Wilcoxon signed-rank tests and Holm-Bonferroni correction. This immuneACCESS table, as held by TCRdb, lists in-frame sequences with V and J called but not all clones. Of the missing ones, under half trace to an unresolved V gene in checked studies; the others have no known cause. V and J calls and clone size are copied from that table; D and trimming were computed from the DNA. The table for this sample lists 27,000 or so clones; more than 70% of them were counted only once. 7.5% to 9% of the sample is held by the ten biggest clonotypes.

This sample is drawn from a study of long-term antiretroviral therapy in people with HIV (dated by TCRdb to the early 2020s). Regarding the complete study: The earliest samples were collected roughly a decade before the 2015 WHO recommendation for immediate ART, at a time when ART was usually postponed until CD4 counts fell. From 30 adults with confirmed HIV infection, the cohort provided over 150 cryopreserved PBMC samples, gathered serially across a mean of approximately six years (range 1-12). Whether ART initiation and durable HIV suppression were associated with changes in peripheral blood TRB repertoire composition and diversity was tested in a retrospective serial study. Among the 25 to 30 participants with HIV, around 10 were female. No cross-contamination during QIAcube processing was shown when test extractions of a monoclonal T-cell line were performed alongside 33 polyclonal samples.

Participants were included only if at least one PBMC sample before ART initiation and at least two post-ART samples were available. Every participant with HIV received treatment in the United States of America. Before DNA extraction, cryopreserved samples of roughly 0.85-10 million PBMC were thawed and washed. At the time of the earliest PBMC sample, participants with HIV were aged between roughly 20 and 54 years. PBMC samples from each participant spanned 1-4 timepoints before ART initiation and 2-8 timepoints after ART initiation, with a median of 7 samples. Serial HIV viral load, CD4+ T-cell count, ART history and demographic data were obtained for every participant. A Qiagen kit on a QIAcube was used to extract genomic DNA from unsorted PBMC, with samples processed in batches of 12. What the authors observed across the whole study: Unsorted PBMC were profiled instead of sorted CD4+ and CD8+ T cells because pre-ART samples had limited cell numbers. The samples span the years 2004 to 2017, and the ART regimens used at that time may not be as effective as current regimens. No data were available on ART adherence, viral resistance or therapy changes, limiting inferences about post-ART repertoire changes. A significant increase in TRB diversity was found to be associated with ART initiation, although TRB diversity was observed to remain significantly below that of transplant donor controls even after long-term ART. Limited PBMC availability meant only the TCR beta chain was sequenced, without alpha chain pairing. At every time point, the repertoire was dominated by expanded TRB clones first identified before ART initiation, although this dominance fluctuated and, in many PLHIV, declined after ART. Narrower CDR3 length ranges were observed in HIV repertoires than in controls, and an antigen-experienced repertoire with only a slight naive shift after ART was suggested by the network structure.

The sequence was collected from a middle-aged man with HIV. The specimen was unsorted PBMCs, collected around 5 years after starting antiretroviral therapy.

The DNA is TGCGCCAGCTGCCCTACGACAGGGGGCTCCTACAATGAGCAGTTCTTC. It translates as CASCPTTGGSYNEQFF. The rearrangement joined TRBV5-1 to TRBJ2-1, and 9 junctional nucleotides match TRBD1. The junction shows trimming of 7 bases on V and 0 bases on J, and the gene matches do not reach 8 bases of it. From its cysteine to its phenylalanine, the CDR3 spans 16 amino acids. Kept here is only the CDR3 DNA, which spans 48 bases and is read in frame from base 1. CDR1 and CDR2 (SGHRS, YFSETQ) derive from the germline V gene.